The present T cell receptor (beta chain) was sequenced within a study of T cell repertoires in cytomegalovirus infection. Study-wide findings and caveats: CMV-specific TCR beta clonotypes restricted by HLA-C dominated the ex vivo response.

This clonotype was observed many times. Its antigen is currently unknown. From the reads, TCRdb called clonotypes with MiXCR, one entry per CDR3 protein. The data show about 190,000 distinct CDR3 sequences, under 30% seen once. Germline-derived CDR1 and CDR2 are SGHTA and FQGNSA. Trimming pared 1 base from V and 7 bases from J, leaving 10 bases between. The CDR3 runs to 14 residues. The V and J genes are TRBV7-2 and TRBJ2-2; D tentatively fits TRBD1 or TRBD2 (6 bases each). Sequencing was done on a sample of PBMCs. This sequence was found in a human donor in good health (CMV status not recorded). Some clones in this sample may be carry-over from other donors' samples. The CDR3 is CASSLVRGHGELFF. CDR3 bases: TGTGCCAGCAGCTTAGTGCGGGGACACGGGGAGCTGTTTTTT.